This TCR beta chain was observed in a study of T cell responses to AZD1222 COVID-19 vaccine. Study conclusions and caveats: Unmutated regions of variants are reportedly targeted by nearly half of spike-specific TCRs. The peak T cell response came first, and repertoires were sampled only after it. A rise in Spike-specific TCR breadth and depth followed two AZD1222 doses. At baseline, just five to seven AZD1222 recipients tested seropositive.

Only a few counts were recorded for this clone. The antigen remains unidentified. Here immunoSEQ multiplex PCR was the method, and the copy in TCRdb shows in-frame clones only, minus some. Of nearly 110,000 clones listed, roughly nine tenths are singletons. The CDR3 loop spans 12 amino acids. Germline CDR1 reads GTSNPN; CDR2 reads SVGIG (reference sequence). V lost 3 bases and J lost 6, with 10 bases in between. The material was peripheral blood, obtained on day 0 of AZD1222 vaccination. The sequence derives from an adult in good health. The rearrangement joins TRBV30 to TRBJ2-3; D is unclear. The chain's CDR3 is CAWRGLGDTQYF. The CDR3 coding sequence is TGTGCCTGGAGAGGTCTAGGGGATACGCAGTATTTT.